Below, 2 T cell receptor beta chains from the same sample are listed, as sequenced in a study of T cell changes during pregnancy in multiple sclerosis. Here immunoSEQ multiplex PCR was the method, and the copy in TCRdb shows in-frame clones only, minus some. The sample lists 50,000 to 65,000 clones, 96% occurring once. The sample in question was CD8+ T cells from peripheral blood mononuclear cells, obtained after pregnancy. The receptors were sampled from a female donor with multiple sclerosis, enrolled in a pregnancy study.

The chain joins TRBV27 to TRBJ1-5, with D possibly being TRBD1 (5 bases). This CDR3 has 16 residues. Between the trimmed V and J ends, which lost 6 bases and 2 bases, there was a span of 17 bases. Germline V CDR1 and CDR2: MNHEY, SMNVEV (reference sequence). The DNA for the CDR3 is TGTGCCAGCAGGCCAGGGTTATCTGGGGGCAATCAGCCCCAGCATTTT. It encodes CASRPGLSGGNQPQHF.

The CDR3 DNA follows: TGTGCCAGCAGTCCAATTTCAGGGACTGGGGCCAACGTCCTGACTTTC. It encodes CASSPISGTGANVLTF. This chain links TRBV27 with TRBJ2-6, with D perhaps matching TRBD1 (5 bases). In germline, CDR1 is MNHEY, CDR2 SMNVEV (reference sequence). Trimming left V 5 bases short and J 2 bases short, with 13 bases between. The CDR3 has 16 amino acids.